This TCR beta chain appears in the sequencing data of a study of cytomegalovirus exposure and HLA in healthy donors. Regarding this clone: Its target is not known.

Notes on the study in general: Accurate HLA-A and HLA-B prediction from TCR beta sequences was reported for most subjects.

Trimming removed 3 bases from V and 2 bases from J, with 13 bases in between. This CDR3 comprises 15 residues. CDR1 is LNHDA, CDR2 SQIVND, per germline (reference sequence). The PCR was carried out with 60 Vbeta primers and 13 Jbeta primers. TCRdb keeps only in-frame clones here, not all; method: immunoSEQ multiplex PCR. Of 310,000 or so clones in the sample, 70% to 90% were seen once. This TCR came from a woman younger than 35 in good health and CMV-seronegative. The sequencing input was PBMCs. The chain employs TRBV19 and TRBJ1-1; D might be TRBD1 (5 bases). The CDR3 loop is CASSMIGAANTEAFF. CDR3 coding DNA: TGTGCCAGTAGTATGATTGGGGCGGCAAACACTGAAGCTTTCTTT.